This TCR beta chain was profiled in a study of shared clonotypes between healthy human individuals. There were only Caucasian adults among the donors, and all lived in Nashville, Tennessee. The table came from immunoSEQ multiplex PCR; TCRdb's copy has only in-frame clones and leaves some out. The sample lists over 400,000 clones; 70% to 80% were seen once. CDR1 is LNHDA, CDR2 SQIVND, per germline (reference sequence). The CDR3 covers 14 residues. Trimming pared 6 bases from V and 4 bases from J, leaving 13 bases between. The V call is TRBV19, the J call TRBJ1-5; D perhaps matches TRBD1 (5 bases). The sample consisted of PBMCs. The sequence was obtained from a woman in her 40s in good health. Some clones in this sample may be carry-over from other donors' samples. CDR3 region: CASRREQANQPQHF. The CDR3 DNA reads TGTGCCAGTAGGAGGGAACAGGCGAATCAGCCCCAGCATTTT.